The source of this T cell receptor (beta chain) is a study of naive and memory T cell subsets. The CDR3 loop spans 17 amino acids. V dropped 1 base and J dropped 8; count of bases not matched to a gene: 12. The germline CDR1 and CDR2 sequences are DFQATT and SNEGSKA (reference sequence). Study observations and caveats: Naive repertoires, especially CD8, held a few larger clonotypes, possibly memory cells re-expressing CD45RA.

Worth noting for this clonotype: As yet, its antigen is unknown.

Both TRBC1 and TRBC2 were covered by a beta constant-region primer of two equimolar oligonucleotides. Nested alpha and beta constant-region primers with the SP2 primer drove four PCR rounds on ligated cDNA. TCRdb called the UMI-ligation and nested PCR reads again in MiXCR, with one record for every CDR3 protein. The sample contains about 160,000 distinct CDR3 sequences, 22% of which appear only once. The chain uses TRBV20-1 and TRBJ2-1; TRBD2 matches 12 bases. Sequenced sample: naive CD4+ T cells from blood. The receptor comes from a human donor in good health. CDR3 DNA: TGCAGTGCTAGAGGTACTAGCGGGAGGAGTGATCTGGATGAGCAGTTCTTC. Translating gives CSARGTSGRSDLDEQFF.